The 24 T cell receptor beta chains given below trace back to one sample, sequenced in a study of tumor-infiltrating lymphocytes in primary liver carcinoma. Production of TCR beta cDNA used roughly 500 ng total RNA together with a constant-region primer. ARM-PCR was slightly modified, and three nested multiplex PCR rounds with it gave rise to the TCR beta libraries. TRBV1-TRBV30 forward primers paired with a C-beta reverse primer were used in the first two PCR rounds, which ran approximately 10 cycles each. TCRdb called the multiplex PCR reads again in MiXCR, with one record for every CDR3 protein. The sample has nearly 200,000 distinct CDR3 sequences, about 65% seen once; the top ten hold around 7.1%. RNA was extracted from whole blood without cell sorting, alongside germline DNA. The sequenced sample was peripheral blood. The source is a woman aged 60-70 years with primary liver carcinoma and hepatitis B virus infection.

This clonotype showed up just a few times. This chain connects TRBV10-3 to TRBJ2-7, with 8 nucleotides matching TRBD1. J gave up 6 bases and V 6 bases, and 16 bases lay outside the gene matches. This CDR3 is 16 amino acids long. Germline CDR1 ENHRY, CDR2 SYGVKD. The CDR3 nucleotides are TGTGCCATCAGCGCACCTAGGGGACAGGTCCGATTCGAGCAGTACTTC. Its protein product is CAISAPRGQVRFEQYF.

A few counts support this clonotype. The chain uses TRBV5-5 and TRBJ2-3; D not resolved. The V gene's germline CDR1 is SGHKS and CDR2 YYEKEE (reference sequence). The CDR3 has 15 residues. V lost 2 bases to trimming and J lost 0 bases, with 10 bases between them. Here the CDR3 DNA reads TGTGCCAGCAGCTTTTATAGGGCTAGCACAGATACGCAGTATTTT. This codes for CASSFYRASTDTQYF.

The CDR3 sequence: CASGGTGRVETQYF. DNA for the CDR3: TGTGCCAGCGGAGGGACAGGGAGAGTAGAGACCCAGTACTTC. The genes are TRBV2 and TRBJ2-5, with 9 bases fitting TRBD1. The V and J ends lost 8 bases and 4 bases, in that order; junction bases with no gene match: 8. Germline V CDR1 and CDR2: SNHLY, FYNNEI. The CDR3 is made up of 14 amino acids.

Details on this clonotype: One junction end does not reproduce the germline sequence, and a read error may be involved. The rearrangement links TRBV11-2 to TRBJ2-5, with D unresolved. CDR1 SGHAT and CDR2 FQNNGV come from the germline V gene. The CDR3 consists of 13 residues. The CDR3 loop is CASTLGLPETQYF. The CDR3 DNA sequence: TGTGCCAGCACCTTAGGGCTGCCAGAGACCCAGTATTTC.

This clonotype has a count of ten or more. The V gene is TRBV12-3 or TRBV12-4, the J gene TRBJ2-7, with D perhaps TRBD2 (5 bases). V was shortened by 5 bases and J by 12 bases, with 17 bases between the two germline ends. The CDR3 extends over 12 amino acids. The CDR3 here is CASSRSGVQLYF. The CDR3 nucleotides read TGTGCCAGCAGTCGATCCGGGGTCCAGCTGTACTTC.

The chain couples TRBV14 to TRBJ2-7, with D perhaps matching TRBD1 or TRBD2 (6 bases each). V lost 4 bases and J lost 5, with 18 bases in between. Germline V gene lookup returns CDR1 SGHDN and CDR2 FVKESK. The CDR3 covers 15 residues. DNA for the CDR3: TGTGCCAGCAGCCCAAACAGCCCGGGGGCTGACGAGCAGTACTTC. This encodes CASSPNSPGADEQYF.

This clonotype was observed many times. This chain links TRBV6-2 or TRBV6-3 with TRBJ2-1; no clear D gene. The CDR3 covers 18 residues. Germline lookup yields CDR1 MNHEY and CDR2 SVGEGT. The V and J ends lost 0 bases and 5 bases respectively, with 20 bases between them. The CDR3 DNA reads as TGTGCCAGCAGTTACTCGAAGAGGATCGGAAGGGCCCACAATGAGCAGTTCTTC. This translates into CASSYSKRIGRAHNEQFF.

As concerns this clonotype: This is likely a read error, given that the CDR3 carries no conserved phenylalanine or tryptophan at its end. The chain employs TRBV11-2 and TRBJ2-1; TRBD1 is a possible D gene (6 bases). The V end was cut by 5 bases, the J end by 9 bases, with 11 bases between. CDR3 size: 12 residues. CDR1 SGHAT and CDR2 FQNNGV come from the germline V gene. CDR3 DNA: TGTGCCAGCAGCCGGACAGACAGTGAGCAGTTCTTA. It is translated as CASSRTDSEQFL.

With respect to this clonotype: The CDR3 ends on some other residue instead of the conserved phenylalanine or tryptophan, so this is likely a read error. The rearrangement links TRBV11-1 to TRBJ2-1; D may be TRBD2 (6 bases). The germline V gene has CDR1 SGHAT and CDR2 FQDESV (reference sequence). The ends were cut back, 1 base at V and 8 bases at J, with 18 bases in the middle. This CDR3 region has 16 residues. Here the CDR3 DNA reads TGTGCCAGCAGCTTAGGCCTGGGACTTCCTACGCATGAGCAGTTCTTA. Translation gives CASSLGLGLPTHEQFL.

This clonotype was seen a handful of times. This chain links TRBV5-1 with TRBJ2-1; 7 bases are a match to TRBD2. The CDR3 covers 14 residues. Trimming took 3 bases from V and 6 from J; bases not matched to a gene: 6. CDR1 is SGHRS and CDR2 is YFSETQ in the germline V gene. In nucleotides, the CDR3 is TGCGCCAGCAGCTGGCGGGGAGGGCGCAATGAGCAGTTCTTC. Protein: CASSWRGGRNEQFF.

Details on this clonotype: A read error is possible here, since a much larger clone lies one base away. For the CDR3, the DNA is TGTGTCAGCAGACCTCCGGGACAGCCAAACTACACCTTC. Translating gives CVSRPPGQPNYTF. This rearrangement joins TRBV6-5 to TRBJ1-2, with TRBD1 identical over 7 bases. CDR3 length: 13 residues. Looked up from germline, CDR1 is MNHEY and CDR2 is SVGAGI.

As concerns this clonotype: The junction does not match germline at one end; this may be a read error. The chain has TRBV7-9 and TRBJ1-3; D gene unclear. The CDR3 is made up of 16 amino acids. Germline CDR1 reads SEHNR; CDR2 reads FQNEAQ (reference sequence). Here the CDR3 reads CASSGNGVLSGNTVYF. For the CDR3, the DNA is TGTGCCAGCAGCGGGAATGGGGTTCTCTCTGGAAACACCGTATATTTT.

A remark on this clonotype: Lacking the conserved final phenylalanine or tryptophan, this CDR3 likely reflects a read error. This chain uses TRBV6-5 with TRBJ2-1, with D uncertain. V lost 5 bases, J lost 4 bases, and 15 bases lay in between. Germline V gene sequence: CDR1 MNHEY, CDR2 SVGAGI. The CDR3 has 15 residues. CDR3: CASSVLPSAYNEQFL. The CDR3 DNA reads TGTGCCAGCAGTGTATTACCCTCTGCTTACAATGAGCAGTTCCTC.

On this clonotype itself: A junction boundary mismatches the germline segment, possibly from a read error. V usage is TRBV11-2 and J usage is TRBJ1-1; the D is unclear. CDR3 length: 14 residues. Germline V CDR1 and CDR2: SGHAT, FQNNGV. CDR3 region: CAGSLPVSSTEAFF. CDR3 nucleotides: TGTGCCGGCAGCTTGCCGGTCAGTAGCACTGAAGCTTTCTTT.

This clonotype was observed many times. Here the CDR3 reads CASSFSTGLAPGEQYF. In DNA, the CDR3 is TGTGCCAGCAGCTTTTCGACGGGACTCGCGCCCGGCGAGCAGTACTTC. The V gene is TRBV11-2, the J gene TRBJ2-7; weak D call: TRBD2 (6 bases). The CDR3 extends over 16 amino acids. V was clipped by 3 bases and J by 6 bases, with 21 bases between them. Germline V gene lookup returns CDR1 SGHAT and CDR2 FQNNGV.

As to this clonotype: One junction end does not reproduce the germline sequence, and a read error may be involved. The rearrangement links TRBV11-2 to TRBJ2-3; the D gene could be TRBD1 or TRBD2 (5 bases each). Germline-derived CDR1 and CDR2 are SGHAT and FQNNGV. The CDR3 spans 17 residues. CDR3 sequence reads: CANSPTTGTYNTDTQYF. In nucleotides, the CDR3 is TGTGCCAACAGCCCAACCACCGGGACCTATAACACAGATACGCAATATTTT.

In its sample, this clonotype ranks as medium-sized. The chain uses TRBV6-5 and TRBJ1-1; D gene uncertain. This CDR3 is 13 amino acids long. Trimming pared 2 bases from V and 4 bases from J, leaving 8 bases between. CDR1 is MNHEY and CDR2 is SVGAGI in the germline V gene. The CDR3 DNA is TGTGCCAGCAGTTACCGAGGGCCCACTGAAGCTTTCTTT. Amino acids: CASSYRGPTEAFF.

About this clonotype itself: The junction differs from germline at one of its ends, possibly a read error. V is TRBV5-6 and J is TRBJ2-1; possibly TRBD1 for D (5 bases). Germline V gives CDR1 SGHDT, CDR2 YYEEEE. The CDR3 runs to 12 residues. This chain's CDR3 is CASNLGPFNQFF. The CDR3 DNA sequence: TGTGCTAGCAACTTGGGGCCCTTCAACCAGTTCTTC.

As for this clonotype: As the CDR3 is not closed by the conserved phenylalanine or tryptophan, this likely results from a read error. The chain carries TRBV7-3 and TRBJ2-1, with 13 bases matching TRBD2. The CDR3 has 16 residues. J was trimmed by 9 bases and V by 4 bases; bases with no gene match: 9. Germline CDR1 SGHTA, CDR2 FQGTGA. The CDR3 here is CASSSTGLAGNSEQFI. CDR3 bases: TGTGCCAGCAGCTCGACGGGACTAGCGGGAAACAGTGAGCAGTTCATC.

This chain uses TRBV6-5 with TRBJ2-3, with D hard to call. The CDR3 has 13 residues. The V gene lost 11 bases and the J gene lost 6 bases, with 18 bases spanning the gap. The germline gives CDR1 MNHEY, CDR2 SVGAGI. The CDR3 nucleotides are TGTGCCGATAGTAACCTACTGGCGGATACGCAGTATTTT. This codes for CADSNLLADTQYF.

There are many counts of this clonotype. The chain combines TRBV5-4 with TRBJ2-1, with 9 bases fitting TRBD1. This CDR3 has 14 residues. V was clipped by 2 bases and J by 7 bases; unmatched bases: 4. Germline assignment: CDR1 SGHNT and CDR2 YYREEE (reference sequence). DNA of the CDR3: TGTGCCAGCAGCTTAAAAGGGACAGGGAATGAGCAGTTCTTC. Amino acids: CASSLKGTGNEQFF.

This clonotype was detected once. This chain joins TRBV29-1 and TRBJ2-1; 7 nucleotides agree with TRBD2. Germline CDR1 SQVTM, CDR2 ANQGSEA. This CDR3 has 14 residues. CDR3 amino acids: CNVGGHAAGDEQFF. The DNA of the CDR3 is TGCAACGTAGGAGGACACGCCGCGGGAGATGAGCAGTTCTTC.

Points on this clonotype: This may come from a read error, since a much larger clone is one base off. The chain links TRBV6-2 or TRBV6-3 to TRBJ1-5; possibly TRBD1 for D (6 bases). CDR1 is MNHEY and CDR2 is SVGEGT in the germline V gene. The CDR3 covers 17 residues. In DNA form, the CDR3 reads TGTGCCAGCAGTTACTCACGAGGGGGGCGCAGCAATCAGCCCCGGCATTTT. Its translation: CASSYSRGGRSNQPRHF.

About this clonotype itself: At one end the junction does not follow the germline gene, possibly because of a read error. CDR3 amino acids: CASNQMGQSSYEQYF. CDR3 bases: TGCGCCAGCAACCAAATGGGGCAGTCGTCCTACGAGCAGTACTTC. The chain couples TRBV4-1 to TRBJ2-7; perhaps TRBD1 as D (5 bases). This CDR3 is built from 15 residues. Germline CDR1 is MGHRA and CDR2 is YSYEKL.